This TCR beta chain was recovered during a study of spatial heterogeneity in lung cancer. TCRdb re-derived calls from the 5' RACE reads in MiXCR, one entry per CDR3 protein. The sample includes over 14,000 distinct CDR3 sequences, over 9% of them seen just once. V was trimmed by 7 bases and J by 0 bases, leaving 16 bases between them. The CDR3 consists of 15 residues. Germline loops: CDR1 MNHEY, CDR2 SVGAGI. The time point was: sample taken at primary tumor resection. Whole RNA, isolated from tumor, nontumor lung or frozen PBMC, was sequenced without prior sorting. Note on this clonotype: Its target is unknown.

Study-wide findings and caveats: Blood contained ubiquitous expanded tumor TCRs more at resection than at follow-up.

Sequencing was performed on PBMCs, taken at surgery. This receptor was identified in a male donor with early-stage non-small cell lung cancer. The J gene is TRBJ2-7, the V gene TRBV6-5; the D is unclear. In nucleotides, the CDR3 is TGTGCCAGCACTAAAACAACACGTAGCTCCTACGAGCAGTACTTC. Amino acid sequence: CASTKTTRSSYEQYF.